The sequence of this T cell receptor (beta chain) was determined in a study of blood T cell repertoires in COVID-19. The overall study: Material from acute and convalescent COVID-19 was sourced from the United States, Italy and Spain. The cDNA or gDNA used as material had been derived from T cells, B-cell-depleted T cells, or PBMCs.

Study processing details: Cell counts per sample came from amplifying reference gene primers. The protocol was immunoSEQ multiplex PCR, while the TCRdb copy is restricted to in-frame clones and leaves out a portion. V and J calls plus clone size are reproduced from that table; the DNA served to infer D and trimming. The sample gives just under 90,000 clones, roughly 90% of which show up once; 1.5% to 2% is in the top ten. V shed 5 bases and J shed 1 base, with 9 bases lying between them. This CDR3 is built from 15 residues. Germline V gives CDR1 SNHLY, CDR2 FYNNEI. The V gene is TRBV2, the J gene TRBJ1-6, with D possibly matching TRBD1 (6 bases). The source material was peripheral blood. This TCR was recovered from a man aged 60-69 years with acute or convalescent COVID-19. CDR3 amino acids: CASSMDRSYNSPLHF. In nucleotides, the CDR3 is TGTGCCAGCAGTATGGACAGATCCTATAATTCACCCCTCCACTTT.